This TCR beta chain is from a study of T cells after yellow fever vaccination. Study context: Researchers used SMART-Seq v4 Ultra Low Input to prepare fractions that had low cell numbers.

Study observations and caveats: Boosting was followed by the reappearance of most primary-vaccination clones (approximately 95% CD4, about 89% CD8). Just a small share of clonotypes turned up in the CD4 compartment as well as the CD8 compartment.

To note about this clonotype: What it binds is not known.

Germline CDR1 reads MNHNY; CDR2 reads SVGAGI (reference sequence). The CDR3 is 14 residues long. Trimming removed 6 bases at V and 5 bases at J, with 16 bases between. For TCR, cDNA came from 5'RACE template switching, which added a universal primer site and UMIs. TCRdb passed the 5' RACE reads through MiXCR, listing each CDR3 protein once. The data contain 120,000 or so distinct CDR3 sequences, roughly 9% of them seen just once; the ten biggest clones take up 40%. The sequence derives from a man younger than 30 who received the YFV17D yellow fever vaccine. The chain joins TRBV6-6 to TRBJ2-5, with D possibly matching TRBD1 (6 bases). The material was CD8+ T cells sorted from PBMCs, obtained on the day of the yellow fever booster vaccination. CDR3 nucleotides: TGTGCCAGCAGCCTATTTGGGGGCGGGGAGACCCAGTACTTC. This encodes CASSLFGGGETQYF.